This T cell receptor (beta chain) was observed in a study of shared clonotypes between healthy human individuals. The ends lost 0 bases at V and 1 base at J; junction bases unmatched: 0. The length of the CDR3 is 15 residues. Germline-derived CDR1 and CDR2 are LGHNT and FRNRAP. TCRdb keeps only in-frame clones here, not all; method: immunoSEQ multiplex PCR. Among about 2.4 million clones listed, under 95% were seen once. The rearrangement joins TRBV12-5 to TRBJ1-1; TRBD1 matches 9 bases. The receptor was derived from a young man in good health. Some clones in this sample may be carry-over from other donors' samples. Sequenced material: naive CD4+ T cells from PBMCs. Subset reported: CD45RA+ positively selected. DNA for the CDR3: TGTGCTAGTGGTTTGGTGGGACAGGGGAACACTGAAGCTTTCTTT. Residues: CASGLVGQGNTEAFF. Using reference TRBV12-5 and TRBJ1-1 for the parts outside the CDR3, the full variable domain is DARVTQTPRHKVTEMGQEVTMRCQPILGHNTVFWYRQTMMQGLELLAYFRNRAPLDDSGMPKDRFSAEMPDATLATLKIQPSEPRDSAVYFCASGLVGQGNTEAFFGQGTRLTVV.